The entry that follows covers one TCR beta chain sequence. Its antigen is unknown. At the time of sampling, donors were nominally healthy, though unrecorded immune exposures were likely. This entry is derived from a study of cytomegalovirus exposure and HLA in healthy donors. General observations from the study: An assumption of roughly uniform sequencing depth across donors underlay the presence/absence analyses.

PCR was performed using 60 Vbeta and 13 Jbeta primers. TCRdb keeps only in-frame clones here, not all; method: immunoSEQ multiplex PCR. The listing contains roughly 88,000 clones. The CDR3 length is 19 residues. Trimming cost V 5 bases and J 0 bases; bases outside gene matches: 16. CDR1 is PRHDT, CDR2 FYEKMQ, per germline (reference sequence). Sequenced input: PBMCs. The genes are TRBV13 and TRBJ1-3; 7 bases align to TRBD1. The source of this sequence is a man aged 45 to 65 in good health and CMV-seropositive. CDR3 coding DNA: TGTGCCAGCAGCGGGGACAGCGGAATTATCCCTCTCTCTGGAAACACCATATATTTT. It codes for CASSGDSGIIPLSGNTIYF.